The sequence of this TCR beta chain was determined in a study of radiation and T cells in renal cell carcinoma. Study conclusions and caveats: From baseline, blood top tumor clonotypes peaked at 2 weeks post-radiation.

A remark on this clone: Its antigen is not identified.

This CDR3 has 16 residues. V was shortened by 6 bases and J by 3 bases, with 18 bases between the two germline ends. Germline V gene lookup returns CDR1 MNHNY and CDR2 SVGAGI (reference sequence). Clones were read by immunoSEQ multiplex PCR, and TCRdb kept only the in-frame ones, dropping some. The table records roughly 130,000 clones, 88% of them present only once. Time point in this sample: blood 2 weeks post-SBRT. The treatment denotes: 15 Gy SBRT to primary tumor, nephrectomy 4 weeks later. Serial blood draws occurred at baseline and 2 and 4 weeks post-SBRT. The patient's renal cell carcinoma had clear cell pathology.

The input for sequencing was blood, taken from a patient whose treatment included radiotherapy and nephrectomy. This TCR was sampled from a woman in her seventies with renal cell carcinoma. This sequence joins TRBV6-6 and TRBJ1-5; D perhaps matches TRBD1 (5 bases). The CDR3 region is CASSPGKGTNNQPQHF. CDR3 sequence (DNA): TGTGCCAGCAGCCCGGGGAAGGGGACGAACAATCAGCCCCAGCATTTT.